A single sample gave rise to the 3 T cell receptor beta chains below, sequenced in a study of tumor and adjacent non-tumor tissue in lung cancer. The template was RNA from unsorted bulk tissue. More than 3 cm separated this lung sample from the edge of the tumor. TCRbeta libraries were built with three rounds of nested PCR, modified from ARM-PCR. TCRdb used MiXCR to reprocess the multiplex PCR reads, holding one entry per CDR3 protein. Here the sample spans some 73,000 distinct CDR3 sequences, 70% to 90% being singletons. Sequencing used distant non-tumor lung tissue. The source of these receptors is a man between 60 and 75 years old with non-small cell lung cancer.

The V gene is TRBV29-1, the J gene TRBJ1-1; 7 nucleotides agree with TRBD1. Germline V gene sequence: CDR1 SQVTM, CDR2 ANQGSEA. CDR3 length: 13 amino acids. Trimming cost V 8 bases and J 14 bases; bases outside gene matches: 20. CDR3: CSTGQDQNTEVFF. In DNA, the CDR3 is TGCAGCACCGGACAGGACCAGAACACTGAAGTCTTCTTT.

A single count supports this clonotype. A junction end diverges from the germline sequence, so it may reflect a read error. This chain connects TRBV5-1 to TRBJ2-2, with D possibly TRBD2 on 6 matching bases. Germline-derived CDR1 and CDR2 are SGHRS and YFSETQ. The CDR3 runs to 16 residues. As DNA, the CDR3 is TGCGCCAGCAGCTTGAGGCAGGGCGGGAACATCGGGGAGCTGTTTTTT. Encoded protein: CASSLRQGGNIGELFF.

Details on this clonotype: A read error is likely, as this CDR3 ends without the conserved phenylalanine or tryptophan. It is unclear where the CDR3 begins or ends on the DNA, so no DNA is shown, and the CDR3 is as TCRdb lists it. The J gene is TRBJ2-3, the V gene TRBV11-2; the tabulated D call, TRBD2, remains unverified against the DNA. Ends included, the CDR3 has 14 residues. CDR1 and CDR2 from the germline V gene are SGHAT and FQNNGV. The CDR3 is CASSFQAGGVQQPL.